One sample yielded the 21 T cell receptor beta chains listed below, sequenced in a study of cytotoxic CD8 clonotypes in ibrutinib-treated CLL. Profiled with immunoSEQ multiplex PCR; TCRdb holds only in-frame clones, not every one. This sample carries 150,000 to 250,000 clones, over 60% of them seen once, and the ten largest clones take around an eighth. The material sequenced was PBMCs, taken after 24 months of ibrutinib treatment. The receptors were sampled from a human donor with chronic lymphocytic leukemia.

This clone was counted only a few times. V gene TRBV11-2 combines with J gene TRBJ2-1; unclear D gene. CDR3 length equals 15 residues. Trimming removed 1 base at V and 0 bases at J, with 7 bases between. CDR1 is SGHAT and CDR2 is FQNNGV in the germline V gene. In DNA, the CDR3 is TGTGCCAGCAGCTTAGTGGGAAGCTCCTACAATGAGCAGTTCTTC. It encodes CASSLVGSSYNEQFF.

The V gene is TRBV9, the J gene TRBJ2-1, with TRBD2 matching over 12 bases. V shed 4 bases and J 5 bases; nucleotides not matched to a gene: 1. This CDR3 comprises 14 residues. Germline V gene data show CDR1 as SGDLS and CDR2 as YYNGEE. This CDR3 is CASSTSGRNNEQFF. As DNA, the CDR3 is TGTGCCAGCAGCACTAGCGGGAGGAACAATGAGCAGTTCTTC.

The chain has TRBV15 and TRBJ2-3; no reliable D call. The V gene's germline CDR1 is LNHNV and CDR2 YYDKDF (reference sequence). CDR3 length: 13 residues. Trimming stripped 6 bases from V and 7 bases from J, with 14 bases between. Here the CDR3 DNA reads TGTGCCACCAGGGACCATGTAGGGAATACGCAGTATTTT. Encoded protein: CATRDHVGNTQYF. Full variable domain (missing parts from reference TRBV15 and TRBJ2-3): DAMVIQNPRYQVTQFGKPVTLSCSQTLNHNVMYWYQQKSSQAPKLLFHYYDKDFNNEADTPDNFQSRRPNTSFCFLDIRSPGLGDTAMYLCATRDHVGNTQYFGPGTRLTVL.

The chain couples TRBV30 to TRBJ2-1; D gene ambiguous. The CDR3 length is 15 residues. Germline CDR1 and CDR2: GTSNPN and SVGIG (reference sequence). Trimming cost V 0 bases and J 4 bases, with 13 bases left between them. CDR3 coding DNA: TGTGCCTGGAGTGTAGGCAGCGAGCAATACAATGAGCAGTTCTTC. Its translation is CAWSVGSEQYNEQFF. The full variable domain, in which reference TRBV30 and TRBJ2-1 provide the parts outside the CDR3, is SQTIHQWPATLVQPVGSPLSLECTVEGTSNPNLYWYRQAAGRGLQLLFYSVGIGQISSEVPQNLSASRPQDRQFILSSKKLLLSDSGFYLCAWSVGSEQYNEQFFGPGTRLTVL.

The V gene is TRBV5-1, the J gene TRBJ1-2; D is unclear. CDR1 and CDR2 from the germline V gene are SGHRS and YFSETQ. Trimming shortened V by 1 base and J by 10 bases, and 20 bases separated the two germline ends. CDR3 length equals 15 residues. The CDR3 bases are TGCGCCAGCAGCTTGTTTGCAGCCCGTGGAGAGTCCTACACCTTC. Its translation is CASSLFAARGESYTF.

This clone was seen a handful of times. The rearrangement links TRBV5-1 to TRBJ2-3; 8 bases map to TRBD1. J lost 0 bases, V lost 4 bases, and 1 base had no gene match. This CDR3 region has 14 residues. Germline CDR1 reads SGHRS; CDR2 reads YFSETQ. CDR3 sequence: CASSRDRSTDTQYF. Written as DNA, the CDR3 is TGCGCCAGCAGCCGGGACAGGAGCACAGATACGCAGTATTTT.

This CDR3 reads CASSAKRPGQPETEAFF. The CDR3 nucleotides are TGTGCCAGCAGTGCTAAAAGACCTGGACAGCCCGAAACTGAAGCTTTCTTT. The chain combines TRBV27 with TRBJ1-1; D might be TRBD1 (6 bases). The CDR3 has 17 amino acids. Deletions cut 5 bases from V and 5 bases from J, with 24 bases between. The germline CDR1 and CDR2 sequences are MNHEY and SMNVEV (reference sequence).

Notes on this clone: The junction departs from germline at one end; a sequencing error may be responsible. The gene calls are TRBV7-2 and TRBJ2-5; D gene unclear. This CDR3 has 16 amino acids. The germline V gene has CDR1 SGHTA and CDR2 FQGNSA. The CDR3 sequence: CASSTTALVPQGTQYF. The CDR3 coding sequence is TGTGCCAGCAGCACCACGGCTTTGGTGCCTCAAGGGACCCAGTACTTC. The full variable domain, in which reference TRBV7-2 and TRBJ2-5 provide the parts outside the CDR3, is GAGVSQSPSNKVTEKGKDVELRCDPISGHTALYWYRQSLGQGLEFLIYFQGNSAPDKSGLPSDRFSAERTGGSVSTLTIQRTQQEDSAVYLCASSTTALVPQGTQYFGPGTRLLVL.

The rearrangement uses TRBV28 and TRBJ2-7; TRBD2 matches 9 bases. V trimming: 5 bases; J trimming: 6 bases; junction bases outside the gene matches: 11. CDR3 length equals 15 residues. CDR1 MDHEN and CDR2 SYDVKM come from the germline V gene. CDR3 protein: CASSLPGALAGEQYF. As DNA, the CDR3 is TGTGCCAGCAGTCTACCCGGAGCACTAGCGGGCGAGCAGTACTTC. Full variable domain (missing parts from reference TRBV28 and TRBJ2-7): DVKVTQSSRYLVKRTGEKVFLECVQDMDHENMFWYRQDPGLGLRLIYFSYDVKMKEKGDIPEGYSVSREKKERFSLILESASTNQTSMYLCASSLPGALAGEQYFGPGTRLTVT.

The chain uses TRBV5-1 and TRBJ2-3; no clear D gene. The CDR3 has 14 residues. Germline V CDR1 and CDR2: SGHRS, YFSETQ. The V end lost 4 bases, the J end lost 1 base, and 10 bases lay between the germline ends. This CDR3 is CASSHGPRTDTQYF. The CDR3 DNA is TGCGCCAGCAGCCACGGACCACGCACAGATACGCAGTATTTT.

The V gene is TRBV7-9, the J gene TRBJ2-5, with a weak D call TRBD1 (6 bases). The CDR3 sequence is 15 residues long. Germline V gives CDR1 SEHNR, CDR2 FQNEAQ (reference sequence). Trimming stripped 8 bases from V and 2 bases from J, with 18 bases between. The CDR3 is CASLIGQSTQETQYF. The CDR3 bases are TGTGCCAGCCTCATAGGACAGAGTACACAAGAGACCCAGTACTTC.

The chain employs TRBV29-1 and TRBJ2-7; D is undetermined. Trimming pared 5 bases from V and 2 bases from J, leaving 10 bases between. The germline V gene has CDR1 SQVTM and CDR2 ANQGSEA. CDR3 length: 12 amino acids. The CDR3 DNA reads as TGCAGCGTTCATGACAACACCTACGAGCAGTACTTC. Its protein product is CSVHDNTYEQYF.

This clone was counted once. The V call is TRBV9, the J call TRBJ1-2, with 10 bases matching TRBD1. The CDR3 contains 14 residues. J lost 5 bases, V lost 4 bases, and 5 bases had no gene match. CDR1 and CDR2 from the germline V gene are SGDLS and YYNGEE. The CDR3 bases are TGTGCCAGCAGCCCCTGGACAGGGGGTTATGGCTACACCTTC. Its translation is CASSPWTGGYGYTF.

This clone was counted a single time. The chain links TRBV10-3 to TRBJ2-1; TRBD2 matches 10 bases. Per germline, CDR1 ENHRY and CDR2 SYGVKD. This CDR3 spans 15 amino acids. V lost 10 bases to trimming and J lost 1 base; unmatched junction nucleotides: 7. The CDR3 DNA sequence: TGTGCCACCAGCCTGACTAGCGGGTCCTACAATGAGCAGTTCTTC. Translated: CATSLTSGSYNEQFF.

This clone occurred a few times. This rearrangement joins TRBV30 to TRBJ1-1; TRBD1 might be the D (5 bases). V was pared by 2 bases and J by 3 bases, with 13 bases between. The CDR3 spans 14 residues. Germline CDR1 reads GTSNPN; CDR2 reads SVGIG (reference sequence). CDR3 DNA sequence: TGTGCCTGGAGTCCCTCACTAGGGGACACTGAAGCTTTCTTT. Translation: CAWSPSLGDTEAFF.

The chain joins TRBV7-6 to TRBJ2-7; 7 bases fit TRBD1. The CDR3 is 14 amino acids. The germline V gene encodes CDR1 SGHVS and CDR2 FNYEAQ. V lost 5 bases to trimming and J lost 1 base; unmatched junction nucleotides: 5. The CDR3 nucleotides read TGTGCCAGCAGCGCCGGACAGGCTTCCTACGAGCAGTACTTC. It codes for CASSAGQASYEQYF. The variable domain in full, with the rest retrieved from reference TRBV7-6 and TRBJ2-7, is GAGVSQSPRYKVTKRGQDVALRCDPISGHVSLYWYRQALGQGPEFLTYFNYEAQQDKSGLPNDRFSAERPEGSISTLTIQRTEQRDSAMYRCASSAGQASYEQYFGPGTRLTVT.

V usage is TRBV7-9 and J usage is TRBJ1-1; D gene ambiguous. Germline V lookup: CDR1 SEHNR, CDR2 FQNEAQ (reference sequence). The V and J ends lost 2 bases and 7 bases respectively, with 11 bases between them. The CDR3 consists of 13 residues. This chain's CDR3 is CASSLWMGREAFF. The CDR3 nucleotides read TGTGCCAGCAGCTTATGGATGGGCCGTGAAGCTTTCTTT.

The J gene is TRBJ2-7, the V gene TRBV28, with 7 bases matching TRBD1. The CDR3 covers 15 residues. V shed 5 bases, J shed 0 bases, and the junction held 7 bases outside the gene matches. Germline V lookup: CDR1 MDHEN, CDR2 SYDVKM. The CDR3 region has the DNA TGTGCCAGCAGTATCTCCGGGACAGCCTCCTACGAGCAGTACTTC. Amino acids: CASSISGTASYEQYF.

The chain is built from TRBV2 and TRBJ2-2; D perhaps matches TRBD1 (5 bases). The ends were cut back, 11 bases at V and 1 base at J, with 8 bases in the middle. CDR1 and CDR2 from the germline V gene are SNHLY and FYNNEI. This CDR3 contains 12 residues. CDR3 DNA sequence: TGTGCCGTCGGACAGAACACCGGGGAGCTGTTTTTT. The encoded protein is CAVGQNTGELFF. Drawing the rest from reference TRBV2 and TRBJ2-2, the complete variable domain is EPEVTQTPSHQVTQMGQEVILRCVPISNHLYFYWYRQILGQKVEFLVSFYNNEISEKSEIFDDQFSVERPDGSNFTLKIRSTKLEDSAMYFCAVGQNTGELFFGEGSRLTVL.

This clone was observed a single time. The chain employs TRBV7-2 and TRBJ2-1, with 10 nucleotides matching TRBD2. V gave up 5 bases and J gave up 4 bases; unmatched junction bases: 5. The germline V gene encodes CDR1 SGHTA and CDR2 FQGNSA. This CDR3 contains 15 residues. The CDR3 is CASSQAAGGYNEQFF. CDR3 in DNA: TGTGCCAGCAGCCAAGCAGCGGGAGGGTACAATGAGCAGTTCTTC. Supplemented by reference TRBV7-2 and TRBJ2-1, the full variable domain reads GAGVSQSPSNKVTEKGKDVELRCDPISGHTALYWYRQSLGQGLEFLIYFQGNSAPDKSGLPSDRFSAERTGGSVSTLTIQRTQQEDSAVYLCASSQAAGGYNEQFFGPGTRLTVL.

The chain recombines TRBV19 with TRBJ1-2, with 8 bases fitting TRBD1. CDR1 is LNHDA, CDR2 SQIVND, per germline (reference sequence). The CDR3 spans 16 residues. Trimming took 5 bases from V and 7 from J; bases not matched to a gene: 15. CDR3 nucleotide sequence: TGTGCCAGTAGTCCCAGTGGGGGGACAGGCCGGCGTGGCTACACCTTC. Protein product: CASSPSGGTGRRGYTF.